The rows below give T cell receptor beta chains drawn from one sample of a study of brain T cells in children with intractable seizures. Repertoires were generated with immunoSEQ multiplex PCR, while TCRdb's copy carries only in-frame clones and drops some. The sample holds hundreds of thousands of clones, over 90% seen once. The sequencing used peripheral blood, collected 4 to 5 months after surgery. The source is a boy younger than two with tuberous sclerosis and intractable seizures. The CDR3 runs from the conserved cysteine through the conserved F or W. A D gene is named only where the DNA matches it firmly. The size of a clone is reported for some rows only, either as once, few or many, or as a class for expanded clones.

.,TRBV3-1/TRBV3-2,TRBD1,TRBJ1-1,TGTGCCAGCAGCCAAGATGCGCAGGGGGTATTGACTGAAGCTTTCTTT,CASSQDAQGVLTEAFF
.,TRBV15,.,TRBJ1-6,TGTGCCACCAGCAAAGACGCGGGGTGGAATTCACCCCTCCACTTT,CATSKDAGWNSPLHF
.,TRBV20-1,.,TRBJ2-3,TGCAGTGCTAGTGGGGATCCGGGCGGGGCCTCCGGGTATACGCAGTATTTT,CSASGDPGGASGYTQYF
.,TRBV29-1,.,TRBJ1-1,TGCAGCGTTACCCAGATCAACACTGAAGCTTTCTTT,CSVTQINTEAFF
.,TRBV28,.,TRBJ2-1,TGTGCCAGCAGGTACAAGAGCTCCTACAATGAGCAGTTCTTC,CASRYKSSYNEQFF
.,TRBV7-9,.,TRBJ1-5,TGTGCCAGCAGCCCAAGGGGTGACCAGCCCCAGCATTTT,CASSPRGDQPQHF
.,TRBV29-1,TRBD2,TRBJ2-1,TGCAGCGTCACGGTGACTAGCGGGGTCATCGAGCAGTTCTTC,CSVTVTSGVIEQFF
.,TRBV12-3/TRBV12-4,.,TRBJ1-5,TGTGCCAGCAGTGCACACGGGCATCAGCCCCAGCATTTT,CASSAHGHQPQHF
.,TRBV19,.,TRBJ1-1,TGTGCCAGTAGTAGGGGAGGTGGGGTGAACACTGAAGCTTTCTTT,CASSRGGGVNTEAFF
.,TRBV30,TRBD1,TRBJ1-2,TGTGCCTGGGGACAGGGAGGGTGGGATGGCTACACCTTC,CAWGQGGWDGYTF
.,TRBV6-6,.,TRBJ1-2,TGTGCCAGCAGCCGACCCCTGTCTAGAGAACGTACCGGGACGTTTTATGGCTACACCTTC,CASSRPLSRERTGTFYGYTF
once,TRBV5-1,.,TRBJ2-3,TGCGCCAGCAGCTTGGCGGGGGGCACAGATACGCAGTATTTT,CASSLAGGTDTQYF
.,TRBV19,TRBD1,TRBJ1-3,TGTGCCAGTAGTACGGGACAGAACTCTGGAAACACCATATATTTT,CASSTGQNSGNTIYF
once,TRBV6-1,TRBD1,TRBJ2-7,TGTGCCAGCAGTGAAAGACCGGGACAGGGATCAGGTGAGCAGTACTTC,CASSERPGQGSGEQYF
.,TRBV7-9,TRBD1,TRBJ2-1,TGTGCCAGCAGCCTGGACAGGGAAAGCTCCTACAATGAGCAGTTCTTC,CASSLDRESSYNEQFF
.,TRBV6-6,.,TRBJ1-2,TGTGCCAGCAGTTACTCGATGAGGGGGGAAGGCTACACCTTC,CASSYSMRGEGYTF
.,TRBV19,.,TRBJ1-3,TGTGCCAGTAGTATAGGGGATTTCCTGGACACCATATATTTT,CASSIGDFLDTIYF
.,TRBV5-6,TRBD2,TRBJ2-7,TGTGCCAGCAGCCAGGCTAGCGGGGCGGGAGAGCAGTACTTC,CASSQASGAGEQYF
.,TRBV19,TRBD1,TRBJ1-4,TGTGCCAGTAGTATCGGGGACAGGGATGAAAAACTGTTTTTT,CASSIGDRDEKLFF
.,TRBV5-1,.,TRBJ2-1,TGCGCCAGCAGTCAGGGCCATGAGCAGTTCTTC,CASSQGHEQFF
.,TRBV7-9,TRBD1,TRBJ2-5,TGTGCCAGCAGCTTAGCGGGACAGGTACAAGAGACCCAGTACTTC,CASSLAGQVQETQYF
.,TRBV29-1,.,TRBJ2-1,TGCAGCGCCGTAACGGTGATGGGGAATGAGCAGTTCTTC,CSAVTVMGNEQFF
.,TRBV30,.,TRBJ1-2,TGTGCCTGGAGTGCCGAGACCTACGGCGGGGCCTATGGCTACACCTTC,CAWSAETYGGAYGYTF
.,TRBV19,TRBD1,TRBJ1-1,TGTGCCAGTAGTACTCGACAGGGCGACACTGAAGCTTTCTTT,CASSTRQGDTEAFF
.,TRBV19,.,TRBJ2-1,TGTGCCAGTAGTATCCCGGGGAATGAGCAGTTCTTC,CASSIPGNEQFF
.,TRBV4-2,.,TRBJ2-1,TGTGCCAGCAGCCAAGATGGGACGGGTGACAATGAGCAGTTCTTC,CASSQDGTGDNEQFF
.,TRBV24-1,.,TRBJ1-5,TGTGCCACCAGTGATTTGGGGGGTCAGCCCCAGCATTTT,CATSDLGGQPQHF
.,TRBV5-1,.,TRBJ2-3,TGCGCCAGCAGCTTGGGACTTCTCACAGATACGCAGTATTTT,CASSLGLLTDTQYF
.,TRBV27,.,TRBJ2-1,TGTGCCAGCAGTTTATTCGAGAGCGGCAATGAGCAGTTCTTC,CASSLFESGNEQFF